A selection of T cell receptor beta chains follows, all from one sample in a study of T cell repertoires in cytomegalovirus infection. TCRdb reprocessed the reads with MiXCR, giving one entry per CDR3 protein. The sample carries hundreds of thousands of distinct CDR3 sequences, approximately 33% recorded once. Antigen specificity for these receptors is unknown. Sample: cultured PBMCs, taken from culture after CMV antigen stimulation. The receptors were gathered from a human donor in good health (CMV status not recorded). Some clones in this sample may be carry-over from other donors' samples. CDR3s include the opening cysteine and the closing phenylalanine or tryptophan. The D gene is left open where the match is weak. Not all rows give a size; the values are once, few, many and, for expanded clones, a class.

>TRBJ1-5|NA|TRBV2|few
CASSVLSGGGSQPQHF
TGTGCCAGCAGTGTACTGTCGGGGGGAGGGAGTCAGCCCCAGCATTTT
>TRBJ2-7|TRBD1|TRBV6-2/TRBV6-3|few
CASRKQGAHEQYF
TGTGCCAGCAGAAAACAGGGGGCCCACGAGCAGTACTTC
>TRBJ2-7|NA|TRBV7-8|NA
CASSLALARVVEQYF
TGTGCCAGCAGCTTAGCCCTAGCGAGAGTTGTTGAGCAGTACTTC
>TRBJ2-5|NA|TRBV7-6|NA
CASSFATEQETQYF
TGTGCCAGCAGCTTTGCGACAGAGCAAGAGACCCAGTACTTC
>TRBJ2-7|TRBD2|TRBV7-9|few
CASSLRSSGRDEQYF
TGTGCCAGCAGCCTCCGGTCGAGCGGGAGAGACGAGCAGTACTTC
>TRBJ1-4|NA|TRBV4-1|few
CASSQDFKENEKLFF
TGCGCCAGCAGCCAAGATTTCAAGGAAAATGAAAAACTGTTTTTT
>TRBJ2-1|TRBD2|TRBV7-2|many
CASSSDSWSGSSYNEQFF
TGTGCCAGCAGCTCTGACTCGTGGAGCGGGAGCTCCTACAATGAGCAGTTCTTC
>TRBJ2-7|NA|TRBV18|NA
CASSRSQSYEQYF
TGTGCCAGCTCACGATCACAGAGCTACGAGCAGTACTTC
>TRBJ2-5|NA|TRBV5-4|NA
CATKGSSQETQYF
TGTGCGACCAAGGGCTCTAGCCAAGAGACCCAGTACTTC
>TRBJ1-2|NA|TRBV20-1|NA
CSARDRADGYTF
TGCAGTGCTAGAGATCGGGCCGACGGCTACACCTTC
>TRBJ2-7|NA|TRBV2|NA
CASSVVDTGAYEQYF
TGTGCCAGCAGTGTGGTAGATACGGGGGCCTACGAGCAGTACTTC
>TRBJ1-3|TRBD1|TRBV7-2|NA
CASSWIQGVNTIYF
TGTGCCAGCAGCTGGATCCAGGGGGTCAACACCATATATTTT
>TRBJ1-3|TRBD1|TRBV20-1|few
CSAQTGIDGNTIYF
TGCAGTGCTCAGACAGGGATAGACGGAAACACCATATATTTT
>TRBJ1-6|TRBD1|TRBV15|NA
CATSHPRGTGDNSPLHF
TGTGCCACCAGCCATCCCCGGGGGACAGGGGATAATTCACCCCTCCACTTT
>TRBJ2-1|NA|TRBV18|few
CASSPIAAEQFF
TGTGCCAGCTCACCAATTGCTGCCGAGCAGTTCTTC
>TRBJ2-3|TRBD2|TRBV11-2|few
CASSPAGGNTQYF
TGTGCCAGCAGCCCCGCCGGGGGGAATACGCAGTATTTT
>TRBJ1-2|TRBD1|TRBV15|NA
CATSRLGQSNYGYTF
TGTGCCACCAGCCGACTGGGACAGTCTAACTATGGCTACACCTTC
>TRBJ2-1|NA|TRBV7-2|NA
CATGLRNYNEQFF
TGTGCGACGGGCCTCAGAAACTACAATGAGCAGTTCTTC
>TRBJ1-2|NA|TRBV20-1|NA
CSARDETRNYGYTF
TGCAGTGCTAGAGATGAGACACGAAACTATGGCTACACCTTC
>TRBJ2-1|TRBD2|TRBV20-1|NA
CSASGLAGLNEQFF
TGCAGTGCTAGTGGACTAGCGGGACTCAATGAGCAGTTCTTC
>TRBJ2-6|TRBD2|TRBV7-6|NA
CASRGGLAGLSGANVLTF
TGTGCCAGCAGGGGGGGACTAGCGGGCCTCTCTGGGGCCAACGTCCTGACTTTC
>TRBJ2-6|NA|TRBV6-6|NA
CASSYSPLSGANVLTF
TGTGCCAGCAGTTACTCGCCTCTGTCTGGGGCCAACGTCCTGACTTTC
>TRBJ2-1|NA|TRBV7-2|few
CASSPGTILGNEQFF
TGTGCCAGCAGCCCGGGGACAATACTTGGCAATGAGCAGTTCTTC
>TRBJ1-1|NA|TRBV6-6|NA
CASIAQGIQRAFF
TGTGCCAGCATCGCTCAGGGAATCCAGAGGGCTTTCTTT
>TRBJ2-7|NA|TRBV5-1|few
CASSWGDTTYEQYF
TGCGCCAGCAGCTGGGGGGACACGACCTACGAGCAGTACTTC
>TRBJ2-2|NA|TRBV7-9|few
CASSGDLGERTGELFF
TGTGCCAGCAGCGGAGACCTTGGAGAGCGCACCGGGGAGCTGTTTTTT
>TRBJ1-5|NA|TRBV7-2|few
CASSPIFGWNQPQHF
TGTGCCAGCAGCCCCATCTTCGGGTGGAATCAGCCCCAGCATTTT
>TRBJ2-7|TRBD2|TRBV4-3|few
CASSQADGRASRAYEQYF
TGCGCCAGCAGCCAAGCGGATGGGAGGGCCAGCCGGGCCTACGAGCAGTACTTC
>TRBJ1-2|NA|TRBV7-2|NA
CASSLSPRSYGYTF
TGTGCCAGCAGCTTATCGCCAAGATCCTATGGCTACACCTTC
>TRBJ1-1|NA|TRBV20-1|NA
CSASRGRMNTEAFF
TGCAGTGCTAGTAGGGGCAGAATGAACACTGAAGCTTTCTTT
>TRBJ1-4|NA|TRBV5-4|few
CASRPGETTNEKLFF
TGTGCCAGCCGACCGGGGGAGACAACTAATGAAAAACTGTTTTTT
>TRBJ1-1|TRBD1|TRBV11-2|NA
CASSLRGRGEGANTEAFF
TGTGCCAGCAGCTTAAGGGGGCGCGGCGAGGGGGCGAACACTGAAGCTTTCTTT
>TRBJ1-1|NA|TRBV7-6|few
CASSLRFEAFF
TGTGCCAGCAGCTTAAGATTCGAAGCTTTCTTT
>TRBJ2-5|TRBD2|TRBV5-6|NA
CASSRLAEVTQYF
TGTGCCAGCAGCCGACTAGCGGAGGTGACCCAGTACTTC
>TRBJ2-1|TRBD2|TRBV7-2|few
CASSVRSSGVYNEQFF
TGTGCCAGCAGCGTGAGATCTAGCGGGGTCTACAATGAGCAGTTCTTC
>TRBJ2-4|TRBD2|TRBV12-3/TRBV12-4|NA
CASSLSGAANRYF
TGTGCCAGCAGCCTTAGCGGGGCCGCGAATAGGTACTTC
>TRBJ1-5|NA|TRBV2|few
CASSEIRTGSLAQHF
TGTGCCAGCAGTGAAATAAGAACAGGGTCGTTAGCCCAGCATTTT
>TRBJ1-5|NA|TRBV29-1|NA
CSVGADGDKRGRISNQPQHF
TGCAGCGTTGGCGCGGATGGGGACAAACGGGGACGAATTAGCAATCAGCCCCAGCATTTT
>TRBJ2-7|NA|TRBV6-9|few
CASSYCPVEQYF
TGTGCCAGCAGTTATTGCCCTGTCGAGCAGTACTTC
>TRBJ2-1|NA|TRBV11-2|NA
CASSEARPYNEQFF
TGTGCCAGCAGCGAGGCTCGGCCCTACAATGAGCAGTTCTTC